The TCR beta chain under discussion was sequenced for a study of T cells in Graves' hyperthyroidism and ophthalmopathy. Study-wide results and limits: Ophthalmopathy was predicted by the model a median of approximately six months ahead of onset.

The CDR3 contains 13 residues. The V gene's germline CDR1 is SQVTM and CDR2 ANQGSEA. As regards this clonotype: No antigen is known for it.

Over 18 months, lack of ophthalmopathy progression marked Graves' hyperthyroidism as stable. Hyperthyroidism had been newly diagnosed in patients aged 18 to 65, and its duration was under 2 months. In making diagnoses, clinical symptoms, serum thyroxine and TRAb, thyroid ultrasound and orbital computed tomography were all used. RNA transcripts gave rise to amplified TCR beta CDR3 regions. The TCR CDR3 first-round RT-PCR relied on the HTBI primer set. TCRdb reprocessed the multiplex PCR reads via MiXCR and lists one record per CDR3 protein. The table includes under 700,000 distinct CDR3 sequences, roughly 46% detected once.

This clonotype originated in a woman between 18 and 30 years old with Graves' hyperthyroidism. The genes are TRBV29-1 and TRBJ1-2; possible D gene TRBD1, 5 bases. Sequenced input: peripheral blood or thyroid tissue (not recorded which). CDR3 bases: TGCAGTTTTAGCAGGGCTCTGAGCTATGGCTACACCTTC. It is translated as CSFSRALSYGYTF.